These 18 T cell receptor beta chains were sequenced from one sample in a study of post-analysis software for immune sequencing data. For these TCRs, the target antigens are not known. Included in the TCR beta cDNA libraries were unique molecular identifiers. TCRdb re-called the PCR reads with MiXCR, one entry per CDR3 protein. Of about 620,000 distinct CDR3 sequences in the sample, around 40% are singletons; the top ten hold 1.5% to 2%. Study results and limitations: Patients used roughly five TRBV segments, including TRBV5-6, TRBV5-1 and TRBV20-1, more often than controls.

Material: blood. The receptors derive from a girl aged 10-17 years with multiple sclerosis.

The gene calls are TRBV7-9 and TRBJ1-1; TRBD1 might be the D (5 bases). V was cut by 1 base and J by 7 bases, with 10 bases left in between. The germline V gene encodes CDR1 SEHNR and CDR2 FQNEAQ (reference sequence). The CDR3 runs to 13 residues. This CDR3 is CASSLDTRGEAFF. In DNA form, the CDR3 reads TGTGCCAGCAGCTTAGACACTAGGGGTGAAGCTTTCTTT.

This clonotype has only a few counts. This rearrangement joins TRBV6-2 or TRBV6-3 to TRBJ2-1, with 8 bases lining up with TRBD1. Unmatched junction bases numbered 5, after V lost 5 bases and J lost 2 bases. The CDR3 contains 15 residues. The germline gives CDR1 MNHEY, CDR2 SVGEGT. CDR3 loop: CASSRTGSPYNEQFF. The CDR3 DNA reads TGTGCCAGCAGTAGGACAGGGAGCCCCTACAATGAGCAGTTCTTC.

The CDR3: CASSYLGQRNTGELFF. CDR3 coding DNA: TGTGCCAGCAGTTATCTCGGACAGAGGAACACCGGGGAGCTGTTTTTT. The chain joins TRBV6-5 to TRBJ2-2, with a possible D match to TRBD1 (6 bases). Trimming shortened V by 3 bases and J by 1 base, and 12 bases separated the two germline ends. The CDR3 has 16 amino acids. In germline, CDR1 is MNHEY, CDR2 SVGAGI.

This clonotype showed up just a few times. The J gene is TRBJ1-5, the V gene TRBV4-1, with a weak D call TRBD1 (5 bases). The germline gives CDR1 MGHRA, CDR2 YSYEKL. There are 17 residues in the CDR3. V was pared by 1 base and J by 4 bases, with 17 bases between. The CDR3 nucleotides read TGCGCCAGCAGCCAAGTACGACTGGTACGGGGGAATCAGCCCCAGCATTTT. This sequence encodes CASSQVRLVRGNQPQHF.

V usage is TRBV6-2 or TRBV6-3 and J usage is TRBJ2-5; no clear D. The germline V and J ends were trimmed by 6 bases and 5 bases, with 16 bases remaining between them. The germline V gene encodes CDR1 MNHEY and CDR2 SVGEGT. The CDR3 runs to 14 residues. Here the CDR3 reads CASSLGDRVETQYF. The CDR3 DNA follows: TGTGCCAGCAGCCTCGGAGATCGAGTCGAGACCCAGTACTTC.

The V and J genes are TRBV30 and TRBJ2-1; 7 bases map to TRBD2. V lost 0 bases to trimming and J lost 8 bases; unmatched junction nucleotides: 10. This CDR3 contains 15 residues. From germline, CDR1 is GTSNPN and CDR2 SVGIG (reference sequence). CDR3 coding DNA: TGTGCCTGGAGTGTACTAGCGAAAAGTTGGTATGAGCAGTTCTTC. It encodes CAWSVLAKSWYEQFF. The full variable domain, rest sourced from reference TRBV30 and TRBJ2-1, is SQTIHQWPATLVQPVGSPLSLECTVEGTSNPNLYWYRQAAGRGLQLLFYSVGIGQISSEVPQNLSASRPQDRQFILSSKKLLLSDSGFYLCAWSVLAKSWYEQFFGPGTRLTVL.

V usage is TRBV5-4 and J usage is TRBJ1-2, with D unclear. V was cut by 0 bases and J by 9 bases, with 6 bases left in between. The CDR3 extends over 11 amino acids. Germline assignment: CDR1 SGHNT and CDR2 YYREEE (reference sequence). This CDR3 reads CASSLEHRYTF. In nucleotides, the CDR3 is TGTGCCAGCAGCTTGGAACATCGCTACACCTTC.

V usage is TRBV7-2 and J usage is TRBJ2-7; a possible D gene is TRBD1 (6 bases). With 5 bases removed from V and 6 bases from J, the gap between germline ends came to 17 bases. This CDR3 comprises 14 residues. The V gene's germline CDR1 is SGHTA and CDR2 FQGNSA. The CDR3 DNA reads TGTGCCAGCAGCCCATCTGGGCGAGGGGGCGAGCAGTACTTC. This sequence encodes CASSPSGRGGEQYF.

The chain is built from TRBV21-1 and TRBJ2-7; the table's D call TRBD1 went unverified against the DNA. TRBV21-1 is deemed a pseudogene. The CDR3 has 16 amino acids. The CDR3 DNA reads as TGTGCCAGCAGCACCCCCGGGACAGGGAGTACCTACGAGCAGTACTTT. As protein: CASSTPGTGSTYEQYF.

This clonotype was seen a few times. The chain is built from TRBV7-2 and TRBJ2-7; D is unclear. The ends were cut back, 2 bases at V and 4 bases at J, with 12 bases in the middle. CDR3 length equals 14 residues. The germline V gene has CDR1 SGHTA and CDR2 FQGNSA. In nucleotides, the CDR3 is TGTGCCAGCAGCTTAAGATCCGTGCTTTACGAGCAGTACTTC. Translated: CASSLRSVLYEQYF.

This chain links TRBV7-9 with TRBJ2-7; either TRBD1 or TRBD2 may fit D (5 bases each). In germline, CDR1 is SEHNR, CDR2 FQNEAQ (reference sequence). The ends were cut back, 5 bases at V and 2 bases at J, with 13 bases in the middle. The CDR3 has 14 residues. For the CDR3, the DNA is TGTGCCAGCAGCCCCAAGAGGGGAACCTACGAGCAGTACTTC. It encodes CASSPKRGTYEQYF.

The chain has TRBV4-2 and TRBJ1-4; the D is unclear. The length of the CDR3 is 16 residues. Trimming pared 6 bases from V and 1 base from J, leaving 15 bases between. Germline V CDR1 and CDR2: LGHNA, YNFKEQ. DNA of the CDR3: TGTGCCAGCAGACGAGAGAGCACTGGAACTAATGAAAAACTGTTTTTT. It yields the protein CASRRESTGTNEKLFF.

The V and J genes are TRBV20-1 and TRBJ2-7; no reliable D call. V was shortened by 3 bases and J by 3 bases, with 12 bases between the two germline ends. The CDR3 is 13 residues long. Germline V gene lookup returns CDR1 DFQATT and CDR2 SNEGSKA (reference sequence). The CDR3 DNA is TGCAGTGCTAGGCTAGGAGTAGACTACGAGCAGTACTTC. This encodes CSARLGVDYEQYF.

This clonotype was observed a few times. V and J are TRBV11-2 and TRBJ1-2; 8 bases align to TRBD1. V was clipped by 5 bases and J by 4 bases; unmatched bases: 6. The germline V gene has CDR1 SGHAT and CDR2 FQNNGV. The CDR3 has 14 residues. CDR3 loop: CASSPDRVTYGYTF. The CDR3, as DNA: TGTGCCAGCAGCCCGGACAGGGTGACCTATGGCTACACCTTC. Filled out from reference TRBV11-2 and TRBJ1-2, the complete variable domain reads EAGVAQSPRYKIIEKRQSVAFWCNPISGHATLYWYQQILGQGPKLLIQFQNNGVVDDSQLPKDRFSAERLKGVDSTLKIQPAKLEDSAVYLCASSPDRVTYGYTFGSGTRLTVV.

The CDR3 region is CASSQPPLWGNKNTEAFF. The CDR3 nucleotides read TGTGCCAGCAGCCAGCCCCCCTTGTGGGGTAATAAGAACACTGAAGCTTTCTTT. The rearrangement uses TRBV12-3 or TRBV12-4 and TRBJ1-1; no reliable D call. The CDR3 totals 18 residues. The V gene lost 6 bases and the J gene lost 1 base, with 24 bases spanning the gap.

This rearrangement joins TRBV20-1 to TRBJ2-7, with TRBD2 matching 13 bases. V shed 3 bases, J shed 10 bases, and the junction held 9 bases outside the gene matches. The V gene's germline CDR1 is DFQATT and CDR2 SNEGSKA (reference sequence). The CDR3 is 14 amino acids. CDR3 DNA sequence: TGCAGTGCTAGGTCAGGGACTAGCGGGGAGGCCCAGTACTTC. Its protein product is CSARSGTSGEAQYF.

This clonotype was seen a single time. This sequence joins TRBV6-4 and TRBJ2-1; 10 bases are shared with TRBD1. Losses at the gene ends were 0 bases for V and 0 bases for J; bases not matched to a gene: 11. CDR1 MRHNA and CDR2 SNTAGT come from the germline V gene. This CDR3 is built from 20 residues. CDR3 nucleotides: TGTGCCAGCAGTGACTCGACAGGGACAGGGGCGACGAGCTCCTACAATGAGCAGTTCTTC. This sequence encodes CASSDSTGTGATSSYNEQFF.

The rearrangement joins TRBV7-2 to TRBJ2-6, with D perhaps matching TRBD1 (5 bases). Germline lookup yields CDR1 SGHTA and CDR2 FQGNSA. Trimming pared 1 base from V and 1 base from J, leaving 11 bases between. The CDR3 is 17 amino acids. As DNA, the CDR3 is TGTGCCAGCAGCTTAGGCATCACAGGTTCTGGGGCCAACGTCCTGACTTTC. Its translation: CASSLGITGSGANVLTF.